Below are 19 T cell receptor beta chains sequenced from a single sample in a study of cytomegalovirus exposure and HLA in healthy donors. Sequencing was performed with immunoSEQ multiplex PCR; in TCRdb, only in-frame clones are kept and a portion is missing. This sample has approximately 160,000 clones, with 85% to 90% found just once. Sequenced sample: PBMCs. The receptors here all came from a woman aged 18-30 years in good health and CMV-seropositive.

V usage is TRBV12-5 and J usage is TRBJ2-2, with 7 bases that match TRBD1. This CDR3 spans 16 amino acids. J lost 2 bases, V lost 7 bases, and 10 bases had no gene match. CDR1 and CDR2 (germline): LGHNT, FRNRAP. The DNA for the CDR3 is TGTGCTAGTGCCAAACCGACAGGGCTAAACACCGGGGAGCTGTTTTTT. Translated, it gives CASAKPTGLNTGELFF. Filled out from reference TRBV12-5 and TRBJ2-2, the complete variable domain reads DARVTQTPRHKVTEMGQEVTMRCQPILGHNTVFWYRQTMMQGLELLAYFRNRAPLDDSGMPKDRFSAEMPDATLATLKIQPSEPRDSAVYFCASAKPTGLNTGELFFGEGSRLTVL.

This chain uses TRBV6-6 with TRBJ1-5; TRBD1 is a possible D gene (5 bases). Germline CDR1 and CDR2: MNHNY and SVGAGI (reference sequence). The CDR3 is made up of 16 amino acids. Trimming removed 5 bases from V and 7 bases from J, with 21 bases in between. CDR3 sequence (DNA): TGTGCCAGCAGTCCTAGGATGGGGGGGGTCCGGCAGCCCCAGCATTTT. As protein: CASSPRMGGVRQPQHF.

The genes are TRBV6-1 and TRBJ1-5; tentatively, D is TRBD1 (5 bases). CDR3 length: 16 amino acids. Trimming shortened V by 3 bases and J by 5 bases, and 17 bases separated the two germline ends. CDR1 and CDR2 from the germline V gene are MNHNS and SASEGT. The CDR3 region is CASSDPGRGRDQPQHF. The CDR3 nucleotides read TGTGCCAGCAGTGACCCGGGCAGAGGCAGGGATCAGCCCCAGCATTTT.

The chain links TRBV11-3 to TRBJ2-7; weak D call: TRBD1 (6 bases). CDR1 and CDR2 (germline): SGHNT, YENEEA. V was shortened by 5 bases and J by 2 bases, with 16 bases between the two germline ends. The CDR3 runs 15 residues. Written as DNA, the CDR3 is TGTGCCAGCAGCATTGGTGGGGACATTACCTACGAGCAGTACTTC. Its translation: CASSIGGDITYEQYF.

The CDR3 DNA sequence: TGTGCCAGCAGCTTAGGCAGGGCCATTAATGAAAAACTGTTTTTT. Its protein product is CASSLGRAINEKLFF. The chain carries TRBV7-2 and TRBJ1-4, with D possibly being TRBD1 (5 bases). This CDR3 has 15 amino acids. Germline CDR1 is SGHTA and CDR2 is FQGNSA. The germline V and J ends were trimmed by 1 base and 4 bases, with 10 bases remaining between them.

The J gene is TRBJ1-5, the V gene TRBV29-1, with 8 nucleotides matching TRBD1. CDR1 and CDR2 (germline): SQVTM, ANQGSEA. The trim removed 7 bases at V and 6 bases at J, leaving 8 bases unmatched. The length of the CDR3 is 13 residues. The CDR3 here is CSGQGAPGQPQHF. The CDR3 DNA follows: TGCAGCGGGCAGGGGGCGCCGGGTCAGCCCCAGCATTTT. Based on the CDR3 plus reference TRBV29-1 and TRBJ1-5, the full variable domain is SAVISQKPSRDICQRGTSLTIQCQVDSQVTMMFWYRQQPGQSLTLIATANQGSEATYESGFVIDKFPISRPNLTFSTLTVSNMSPEDSSIYLCSGQGAPGQPQHFGDGTRLSIL.

The chain combines TRBV5-1 with TRBJ1-2; 9 bases are shared with TRBD1. Losses at the gene ends were 4 bases for V and 3 bases for J; bases not matched to a gene: 7. The CDR3 has 15 residues. Germline CDR1 SGHRS, CDR2 YFSETQ. As DNA, the CDR3 is TGCGCCAGCAGCACCTCCGGGACAGGGCACTATGGCTACACCTTC. This sequence encodes CASSTSGTGHYGYTF.

The chain links TRBV4-2 to TRBJ1-4; D ambiguous. The CDR3 consists of 14 residues. Per germline, CDR1 LGHNA and CDR2 YNFKEQ. V lost 4 bases and J lost 0, with 6 bases in between. The CDR3 protein is CASSPQATNEKLFF. The CDR3, as DNA: TGTGCCAGCAGCCCACAAGCAACTAATGAAAAACTGTTTTTT.

This clone was counted ten times or more. This chain uses TRBV4-2 with TRBJ2-5, with TRBD2 matching over 10 bases. Germline CDR1 reads LGHNA; CDR2 reads YNFKEQ. With 0 bases clipped from V and 5 bases from J, the junction kept 6 bases outside the gene matches. This CDR3 has 16 residues. The CDR3 loop is CASSQDLASGSETQYF. CDR3 DNA: TGTGCCAGCAGCCAAGATCTGGCTAGCGGGAGTGAGACCCAGTACTTC.

This chain links TRBV2 with TRBJ2-2; D perhaps matches TRBD2 (6 bases). The germline CDR1 and CDR2 sequences are SNHLY and FYNNEI. This CDR3 comprises 15 residues. Trimming left V 4 bases short and J 4 bases short, with 13 bases between. The CDR3 loop reads CASSGRAGPTGELFF. In nucleotides, the CDR3 is TGTGCCAGCAGTGGGAGAGCGGGCCCCACCGGGGAGCTGTTTTTT.

The rearrangement links TRBV14 to TRBJ2-7; 11 bases match TRBD1. The CDR3 is 15 amino acids. Trimming at V came to 2 bases and at J to 5 bases, leaving 5 bases not matched to a gene. Germline V lookup: CDR1 SGHDN, CDR2 FVKESK. The CDR3 here is CASSQTGTGGNEQYF. CDR3 DNA: TGTGCCAGCAGCCAAACCGGGACAGGGGGGAACGAGCAGTACTTC.

The sample holds one count of this clone. The chain uses TRBV29-1 and TRBJ1-2; TRBD1 is a possible D gene (5 bases). The CDR3 length is 13 residues. Trimming stripped 3 bases from V and 7 bases from J, with 15 bases between. Germline V CDR1 and CDR2: SQVTM, ANQGSEA. The CDR3 spells CSVEENQGLGYTF. The CDR3 nucleotides are TGCAGCGTTGAGGAGAATCAGGGTCTTGGCTACACCTTC.

This clone turned up a few times. J is TRBJ1-5 and V is TRBV4-1, with 7 bases lining up with TRBD1. After removal of 1 base from V and 1 base from J, the junction contained 1 base not matched to a gene. CDR1 and CDR2 (germline): MGHRA, YSYEKL. The length of the CDR3 is 15 residues. In nucleotides, the CDR3 is TGCGCCAGCAGCCAAGCACAGGGGAGCAATCAGCCCCAGCATTTT. Residues: CASSQAQGSNQPQHF.

The chain carries TRBV29-1 and TRBJ2-3; no firm D call. This CDR3 contains 12 residues. CDR1 is SQVTM, CDR2 ANQGSEA, per germline. The V and J ends lost 4 bases and 2 bases respectively, with 7 bases between them. Written as DNA, the CDR3 is TGCAGCGTTGGAGGCCCCACAGATACGCAGTATTTT. It translates to CSVGGPTDTQYF.

The rearrangement links TRBV7-2 to TRBJ2-5; 12 nucleotides agree with TRBD2. Germline CDR1 SGHTA, CDR2 FQGNSA. This CDR3 region has 19 residues. Trimming at V came to 1 base and at J to 5 bases, leaving 14 bases not matched to a gene. Written as DNA, the CDR3 is TGTGCCAGCAGCTTAGTTCGGACTAGCGGGACGGAAGCTAGGGAGACCCAGTACTTC. Translation: CASSLVRTSGTEARETQYF.

The chain has TRBV18 and TRBJ1-2; TRBD1 matches at 9 bases. This CDR3 is 15 amino acids long. J was trimmed by 4 bases and V by 3 bases; bases with no gene match: 6. Germline V gene sequence: CDR1 KGHSH, CDR2 LQKENI. This chain's CDR3 is CASSPTGQGVYGYTF. DNA of the CDR3: TGTGCCAGCTCACCTACGGGACAGGGAGTCTATGGCTACACCTTC.

The genes are TRBV13 and TRBJ2-4; 9 positions match TRBD1. The germline gives CDR1 PRHDT, CDR2 FYEKMQ (reference sequence). V shed 0 bases and J 8 bases; nucleotides not matched to a gene: 5. The CDR3 extends over 15 amino acids. The CDR3 nucleotides are TGTGCCAGCAGCTTAGGCGGACAGGGGAAGGACATTCAGTACTTC. Its translation: CASSLGGQGKDIQYF.

The chain combines TRBV30 with TRBJ2-1; 7 bases are a match to TRBD2. The CDR3 runs 17 residues. Germline V lookup: CDR1 GTSNPN, CDR2 SVGIG (reference sequence). V lost 1 base, J lost 0 bases, and 9 bases stayed unmatched. In DNA, the CDR3 is TGTGCCTGGAGTGGGCTTGGGGTAGCGGGCTCCTACAATGAGCAGTTCTTC. It codes for CAWSGLGVAGSYNEQFF.

The rearrangement links TRBV27 to TRBJ1-2, with 8 bases lining up with TRBD1. The CDR3 loop spans 14 amino acids. Germline V lookup: CDR1 MNHEY, CDR2 SMNVEV (reference sequence). Trimming at V came to 6 bases and at J to 8 bases, leaving 11 bases not matched to a gene. The chain's CDR3 is CASSKNQGAQGYTF. DNA of the CDR3: TGTGCCAGCAGCAAAAATCAGGGGGCGCAAGGCTACACCTTC.